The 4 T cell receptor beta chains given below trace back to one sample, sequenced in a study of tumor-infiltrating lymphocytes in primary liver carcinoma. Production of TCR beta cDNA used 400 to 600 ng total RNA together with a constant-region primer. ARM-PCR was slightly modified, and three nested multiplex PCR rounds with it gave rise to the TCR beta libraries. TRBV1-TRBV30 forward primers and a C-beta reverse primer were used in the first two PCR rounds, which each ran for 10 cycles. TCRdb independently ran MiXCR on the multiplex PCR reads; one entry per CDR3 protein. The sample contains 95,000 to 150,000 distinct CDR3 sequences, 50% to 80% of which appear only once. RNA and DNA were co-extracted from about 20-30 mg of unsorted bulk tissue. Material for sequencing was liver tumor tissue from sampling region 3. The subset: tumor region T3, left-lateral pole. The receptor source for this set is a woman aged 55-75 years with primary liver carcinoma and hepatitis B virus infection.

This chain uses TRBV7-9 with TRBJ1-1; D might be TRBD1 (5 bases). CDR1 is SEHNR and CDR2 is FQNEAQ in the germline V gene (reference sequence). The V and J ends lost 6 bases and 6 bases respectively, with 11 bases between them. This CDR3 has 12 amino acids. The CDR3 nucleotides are TGTGCCAGCAGAGCAGACAGTGCTGAAGCTTTCTTT. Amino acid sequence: CASRADSAEAFF.

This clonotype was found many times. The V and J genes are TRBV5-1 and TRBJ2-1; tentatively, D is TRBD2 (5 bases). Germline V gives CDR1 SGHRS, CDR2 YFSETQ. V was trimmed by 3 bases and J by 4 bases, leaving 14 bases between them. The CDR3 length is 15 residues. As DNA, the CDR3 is TGCGCCAGCAGCTCCTCTAGCTTTATTTACAATGAGCAGTTCTTC. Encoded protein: CASSSSSFIYNEQFF.

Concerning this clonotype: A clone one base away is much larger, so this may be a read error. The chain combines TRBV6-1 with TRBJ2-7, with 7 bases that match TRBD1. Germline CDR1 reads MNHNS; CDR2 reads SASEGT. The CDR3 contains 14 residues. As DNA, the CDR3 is TGTGCCAACAGTGGAACAGGGGCGGGCTACGAGCAGTACTTC. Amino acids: CANSGTGAGYEQYF.

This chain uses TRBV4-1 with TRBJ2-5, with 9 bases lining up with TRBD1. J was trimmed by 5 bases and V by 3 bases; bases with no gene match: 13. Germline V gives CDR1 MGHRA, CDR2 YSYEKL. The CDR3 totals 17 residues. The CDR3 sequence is CASSQISYTGGAETQYF. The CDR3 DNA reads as TGCGCCAGCAGCCAGATATCCTACACAGGGGGCGCGGAGACCCAGTACTTC.